This T cell receptor (beta chain) derives from a study of cytomegalovirus exposure and HLA in healthy donors. Study-level information: An earlier analysis identified approximately 120 million unique TCR beta sequences in about 200 million T cells.

Regarding the study as a whole: In a later analysis, several top co-occurrence clusters appeared linked to parvovirus B19, influenza, CMV and Epstein-Barr virus.

Primers for the PCR totalled 60 Vbeta and 13 Jbeta. TCRdb's copy holds only in-frame clones and misses some; the assay was immunoSEQ multiplex PCR. The sample has 150,000 to 200,000 clones, 70% to 90% seen once. As for this clone: Its antigen is unknown.

With 6 bases clipped from V and 1 base from J, the junction kept 5 bases outside the gene matches. Per germline, CDR1 MNHEY and CDR2 SMNVEV (reference sequence). This CDR3 comprises 14 residues. The sequencing sample was made of PBMCs. The sequence came from a woman younger than 45 in good health and CMV-seronegative. J is TRBJ1-1 and V is TRBV27; 7 nucleotides match TRBD1. CDR3 sequence (DNA): TGTGCCAGCAGCTACAGGGGTCGGAACACTGAAGCTTTCTTT. It yields the protein CASSYRGRNTEAFF.